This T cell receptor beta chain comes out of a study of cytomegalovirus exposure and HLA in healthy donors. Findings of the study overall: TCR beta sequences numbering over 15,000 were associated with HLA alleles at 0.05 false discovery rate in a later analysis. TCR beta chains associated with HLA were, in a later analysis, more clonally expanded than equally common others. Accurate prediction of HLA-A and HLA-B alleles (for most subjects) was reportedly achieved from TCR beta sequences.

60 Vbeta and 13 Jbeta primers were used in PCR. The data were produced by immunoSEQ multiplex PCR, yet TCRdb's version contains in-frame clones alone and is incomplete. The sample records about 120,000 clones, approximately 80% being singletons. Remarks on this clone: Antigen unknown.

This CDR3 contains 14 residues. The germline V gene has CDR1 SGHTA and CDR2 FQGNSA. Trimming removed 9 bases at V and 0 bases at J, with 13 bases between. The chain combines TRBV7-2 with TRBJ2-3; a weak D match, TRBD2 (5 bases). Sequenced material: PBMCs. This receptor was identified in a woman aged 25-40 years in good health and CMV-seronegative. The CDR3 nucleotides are TGTGCCAGGACCTCGGGGTTTAGCACAGATACGCAGTATTTT. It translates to CARTSGFSTDTQYF.